This entry is about one TCR beta chain. What it recognizes is unknown. The CDR3 length is 15 residues. Germline trimming cut 0 bases from V and 5 bases from J; bases unmatched to any gene: 5. Germline-derived CDR1 and CDR2 are MNHNS and SASEGT. These data are taken from a study of Tregs in tolerant kidney transplant recipients. Libraries were prepared by immunoSEQ multiplex PCR; TCRdb keeps only in-frame clonotypes and omits some of them. The sample gives 95,000 to 120,000 clones, nearly 90% of which show up once; 0.34% is in the top ten. Regarding the study as a whole: Activated donor B cell expansion appeared to reveal the most relevant donor-specific TCRbeta repertoire. Biological reproducibility was not directly addressed in this study.

Thawed PBMCs were FACS-sorted into unstimulated CD4+CD25+CD127- regulatory T cells, CD4+CD25- non-regulatory cells, CD4 and CD8 cells. The chain uses TRBV6-1 and TRBJ2-7, with TRBD2 matching 9 bases. The receptor was isolated from a human donor who received a combined kidney and bone marrow transplant. Specimen: CD4+ T cells from blood, collected before the transplant. This chain's CDR3 is CASSEAGQRGDEQYF. The CDR3 nucleotides are TGTGCCAGCAGTGAAGCGGGTCAGCGGGGGGACGAGCAGTACTTC.